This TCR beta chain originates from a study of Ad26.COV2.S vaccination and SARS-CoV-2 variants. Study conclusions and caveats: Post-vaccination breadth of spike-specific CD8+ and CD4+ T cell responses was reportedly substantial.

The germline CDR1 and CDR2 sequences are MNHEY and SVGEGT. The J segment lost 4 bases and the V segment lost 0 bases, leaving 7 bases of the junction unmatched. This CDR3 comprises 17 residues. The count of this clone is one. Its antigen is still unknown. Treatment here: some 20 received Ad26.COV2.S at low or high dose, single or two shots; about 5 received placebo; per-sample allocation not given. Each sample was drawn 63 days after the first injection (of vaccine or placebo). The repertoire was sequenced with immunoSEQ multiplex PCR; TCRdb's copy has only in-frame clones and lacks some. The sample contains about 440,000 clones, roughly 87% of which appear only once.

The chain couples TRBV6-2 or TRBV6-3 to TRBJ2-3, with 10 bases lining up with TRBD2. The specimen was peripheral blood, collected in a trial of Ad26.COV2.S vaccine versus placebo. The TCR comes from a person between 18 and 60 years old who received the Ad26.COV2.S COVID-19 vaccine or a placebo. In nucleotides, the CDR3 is TGTGCCAGCAGTTACTCGAGAGCGGGAGGGCCCGCAGATACGCAGTATTTT. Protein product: CASSYSRAGGPADTQYF.